The entry below gives a single T cell receptor (beta chain) sequence along with its context. Antigen: not known. The sample belongs to a study of blood T cells in healthy people across ages. Overall study results and limits: Lack of knowledge of donor CMV status possibly confounded expanded clonotype changes. In older individuals, TCR beta diversity per million T cells was lower, falling roughly linearly with age.

Primed by a sample-barcoded 5' primer and a J-beta primer mix, a second PCR proceeded for about 7 to 11 cycles. TCRdb ran MiXCR on the 5' RACE reads and lists one entry per CDR3 protein. The table has about 2 million distinct CDR3 sequences, roughly 49% seen once. This CDR3 spans 14 amino acids. Trimming removed 7 bases from V and 4 bases from J, with 11 bases in between. CDR1 MDHEN and CDR2 SYDVKM come from the germline V gene. Healthy Caucasian individuals from Russia aged roughly 6 to 95 served as donors. The V call is TRBV28, the J call TRBJ1-6; D ambiguous. The receptor was derived from a woman aged 40-49 years in good health. Sample: blood. The CDR3 loop is CASKIGSYNSPLHF. The CDR3 nucleotides read TGTGCCAGCAAAATAGGGAGTTATAATTCACCCCTCCACTTT.